This T cell receptor beta chain comes out of a study of cytomegalovirus exposure and HLA in healthy donors. This CDR3 comprises 14 residues. Trimming removed 8 bases at V and 1 base at J, with 15 bases between. Per the germline V gene, CDR1 is SGHRS and CDR2 is YFSETQ. The PCR had 60 Vbeta and 13 Jbeta primers. Using immunoSEQ multiplex PCR, the repertoire was profiled, and TCRdb retains in-frame clones only, with some absent. This table has some 140,000 clones, less than 80% appearing once. This clone turned up a few times. Its antigen is unknown. Study-level findings and limits: The study had only CMV serostatus as immune exposure information. The study carried out a later analysis of TCR beta sequences. It associated 15,000 to 20,000 of them with specific HLA alleles at a false discovery rate of 0.05. In vitro data verified three CMV-associated chains as specific for CMV antigens.

The sequencing input was PBMCs. The receptor was derived from a man aged 40-50 years in good health and CMV-seropositive. The rearrangement links TRBV5-1 to TRBJ1-1, with D unclear. CDR3 region: CASVDPRKNTEAFF. The CDR3 coding sequence is TGCGCCAGTGTAGATCCCCGTAAGAACACTGAAGCTTTCTTT.